Following are 29 T cell receptor beta chains from one sample sequenced in a study of blood T cells in healthy people across ages. A second about 6 to 11 cycle PCR used barcoded and J-beta primers. TCRdb re-called the 5' RACE reads through MiXCR, storing one row per CDR3 protein. In the table there are 660,000 or so distinct CDR3 sequences, roughly 53% of which are singletons. Material for sequencing was blood. These receptors all stem from a man between 60 and 75 years old in good health.

The chain carries TRBV29-1 and TRBJ2-3; TRBD2 matches at 7 bases. CDR3 size: 14 residues. CDR1 is SQVTM and CDR2 is ANQGSEA in the germline V gene. V gave up 2 bases and J gave up 1 base; unmatched junction bases: 3. In nucleotides, the CDR3 is TGCAGCGTTGAAAGGGCGGGGGGCACAGATACGCAGTATTTT. Translation gives CSVERAGGTDTQYF.

V is TRBV4-1 and J is TRBJ2-1, with TRBD2 as a possible D gene (6 bases). Germline V gene data show CDR1 as MGHRA and CDR2 as YSYEKL. The V and J ends lost 1 base and 0 bases respectively, with 13 bases between them. The CDR3 is 17 amino acids. DNA for the CDR3: TGCGCCAGCAGCCAAGCGGGACTGCCCCCCTCCTACAATGAGCAGTTCTTC. Protein sequence: CASSQAGLPPSYNEQFF.

This chain's CDR3 is CASSCRGRGDTQYF. The CDR3 nucleotides are TGTGCCAGCAGTTGCAGGGGGAGAGGAGATACGCAGTATTTT. This chain connects TRBV12-3 or TRBV12-4 to TRBJ2-3; 7 bases line up with TRBD1. J gave up 5 bases and V 4 bases, and 6 bases lay outside the gene matches. The CDR3 is 14 residues long.

The V gene is TRBV20-1, the J gene TRBJ2-5, with 12 bases lining up with TRBD2. The J call may be in error: the DNA end matches TRBJ2-7 better. Per germline, CDR1 DFQATT and CDR2 SNEGSKA (reference sequence). This CDR3 contains 14 residues. The CDR3 here is CSAETSGGFYEQYF. DNA for the CDR3: TGCAGTGCGGAGACTAGCGGGGGTTTCTACGAGCAGTACTTC.

The rearrangement joins TRBV5-6 to TRBJ2-4, with TRBD1 as a possible D gene (6 bases). V was pared by 4 bases and J by 5 bases, with 13 bases between. The CDR3 consists of 14 residues. From germline, CDR1 is SGHDT and CDR2 YYEEEE. The CDR3 protein is CASSVTGIQNIQYF. CDR3 DNA: TGTGCCAGCAGCGTTACAGGGATTCAAAACATTCAGTACTTC. Full variable domain (missing parts from reference TRBV5-6 and TRBJ2-4): DAGVTQSPTHLIKTRGQQVTLRCSPKSGHDTVSWYQQALGQGPQFIFQYYEEEERQRGNFPDRFSGHQFPNYSSELNVNALLLGDSALYLCASSVTGIQNIQYFGAGTRLSVL.

This clonotype has just a few counts. V and J are TRBV7-2 and TRBJ1-2, with TRBD1 as a possible D gene (5 bases). Per the germline V gene, CDR1 is SGHTA and CDR2 is FQGNSA. The CDR3 contains 14 residues. The V end lost 5 bases, the J end lost 5 bases, and 15 bases lay between the germline ends. The CDR3 protein is CASSPTRGPYGYTF. The CDR3 DNA reads TGTGCCAGCAGCCCCACCCGGGGACCGTATGGCTACACCTTC.

This clonotype was counted ten times or more. This chain joins TRBV5-8 and TRBJ2-3; tentative D call: TRBD2 (5 bases). In germline, CDR1 is SGHTS, CDR2 YDEGEE. V was shortened by 0 bases and J by 2 bases, with 13 bases between the two germline ends. The CDR3 sequence is 16 residues long. CDR3 loop: CASSLVRLALTDTQYF. The DNA for the CDR3 is TGTGCCAGCAGCTTGGTCCGGCTAGCTCTCACAGATACGCAGTATTTT.

In the case of this clonotype: This clone may be a read error of a much larger clone one base away. The chain couples TRBV7-2 to TRBJ1-2; D call uncertain. From germline, CDR1 is SGHTA and CDR2 FQGNSA. The ends were cut back, 5 bases at V and 0 bases at J, with 10 bases in the middle. The CDR3 extends over 14 amino acids. CDR3: CASSPGDTNYGYTF. CDR3 bases: TGTGCCAGCAGCCCCGGCGATACTAACTATGGCTACACCTTC.

CDR3 coding DNA: TGCAGCGCGAAGGGACAGGGAAGGAGCAATGAGCAGTACTTC. This codes for CSAKGQGRSNEQYF. The chain recombines TRBV29-1 with TRBJ2-7, with 9 bases fitting TRBD1. Per the germline V gene, CDR1 is SQVTM and CDR2 is ANQGSEA. With 7 bases clipped from V and 7 bases from J, the junction kept 14 bases outside the gene matches. CDR3 size: 14 residues.

This clonotype was seen only once. The chain uses TRBV20-1 and TRBJ1-1; D is unresolved. The CDR3 covers 18 residues. Trimming took off 5 bases at V and 2 bases at J, with 27 bases between the two ends. Germline CDR1 DFQATT, CDR2 SNEGSKA (reference sequence). The CDR3 region has the DNA TGCAGTGCTGCCAACATGCTGGGGAGGGCGGGCAGCAACACTGAAGCTTTCTTT. It specifies CSAANMLGRAGSNTEAFF.

This clonotype was seen a handful of times. The chain employs TRBV28 and TRBJ2-5; 9 bases are a match to TRBD2. Germline CDR1 reads MDHEN; CDR2 reads SYDVKM. V was clipped by 5 bases and J by 3 bases; unmatched bases: 7. The CDR3 is 15 amino acids. CDR3 region: CASSRGGGAKETQYF. The CDR3 coding sequence is TGTGCCAGCAGTCGCGGCGGGGGGGCTAAAGAGACCCAGTACTTC.

The chain has TRBV29-1 and TRBJ1-2, with 11 bases that match TRBD1. The CDR3 spans 13 residues. The J segment lost 6 bases and the V segment lost 6 bases, leaving 6 bases of the junction unmatched. CDR1 is SQVTM, CDR2 ANQGSEA, per germline. The CDR3 region has the DNA TGCAGCGTCCGGACAGGGGGCGTTAATGGCTACACCTTC. Its translation: CSVRTGGVNGYTF.

The chain uses TRBV12-3 or TRBV12-4 and TRBJ1-2; D ambiguous. The CDR3 contains 15 residues. V dropped 6 bases and J dropped 4 bases, with 18 bases sitting between them. CDR3 coding DNA: TGTGCCAGCAGACCCACCCAGGAAGGGTTCTATGGCTACACCTTC. Translating gives CASRPTQEGFYGYTF.

This clonotype was observed a single time. The chain joins TRBV5-1 to TRBJ2-5; tentatively, D is TRBD2 (6 bases). The DNA matches TRBJ2-7 better at its end, which makes the J call doubtful. Germline-derived CDR1 and CDR2 are SGHRS and YFSETQ. The CDR3 contains 16 residues. CDR3 sequence (DNA): TGCGCCAGCAGCCCCCGGCGGGGCCCCTCAACCTACGAGCAGTACTTC. It specifies CASSPRRGPSTYEQYF.

This clonotype turned up a few times. This chain links TRBV12-3 or TRBV12-4 with TRBJ2-5, with D perhaps matching TRBD2 (6 bases). CDR3 length: 15 amino acids. The V end was cut by 3 bases, the J end by 4 bases, with 15 bases between. The CDR3 DNA sequence: TGTGCCAGCAGTTTGCAATCGGGGGTGACAGAGACCCAGTACTTC. Translation: CASSLQSGVTETQYF.

The J gene is TRBJ2-3, the V gene TRBV6-5; TRBD1 matches 8 bases. The germline CDR1 and CDR2 sequences are MNHEY and SVGAGI. CDR3 length: 14 amino acids. V shed 2 bases, J shed 6 bases, and the junction held 4 bases outside the gene matches. This CDR3 reads CASSYHQGADTQYF. CDR3 sequence (DNA): TGTGCCAGCAGTTACCATCAGGGGGCTGATACGCAGTATTTT.

The chain is built from TRBV12-3 or TRBV12-4 and TRBJ1-5; 9 positions match TRBD1. J gave up 2 bases and V 5 bases, and 7 bases lay outside the gene matches. The CDR3 is 16 amino acids. As DNA, the CDR3 is TGTGCCAGCAGTCCCCAGTGGACAGGGGGCAATCAGCCCCAGCATTTT. Translation gives CASSPQWTGGNQPQHF.

The chain couples TRBV4-1 to TRBJ1-2; D unresolved. The V gene lost 2 bases and the J gene lost 12 bases, with 16 bases spanning the gap. Germline lookup yields CDR1 MGHRA and CDR2 YSYEKL. The CDR3 covers 13 residues. The CDR3 bases are TGCGCCAGCAGCCAAATTTTACGGAGCGATCACACCTTC. Translating it yields CASSQILRSDHTF.

The rearrangement links TRBV5-1 to TRBJ2-5, with 9 bases fitting TRBD1. With V trimmed by 4 bases and J by 11 bases, 18 bases remained unmatched. CDR1 is SGHRS and CDR2 is YFSETQ in the germline V gene. This CDR3 has 16 residues. The CDR3 region has the DNA TGCGCCAGCAGCAGGGACAGGGCCCAACGGGGCAATGAGCAGTACTTC. Translation gives CASSRDRAQRGNEQYF.

The V gene is TRBV2, the J gene TRBJ2-7; D is unclear. CDR1 is SNHLY, CDR2 FYNNEI, per germline. V lost 6 bases to trimming and J lost 2 bases, with 14 bases between them. CDR3 size: 14 residues. CDR3 sequence: CASRVNILPYEQYF. As DNA, the CDR3 is TGTGCCAGCAGGGTAAATATCCTTCCCTACGAGCAGTACTTC. Full variable domain (rest looked up from reference TRBV2 and TRBJ2-7): EPEVTQTPSHQVTQMGQEVILRCVPISNHLYFYWYRQILGQKVEFLVSFYNNEISEKSEIFDDQFSVERPDGSNFTLKIRSTKLEDSAMYFCASRVNILPYEQYFGPGTRLTVT.

J is TRBJ1-6 and V is TRBV27, with D possibly matching TRBD1 (6 bases). Germline values: CDR1 MNHEY, CDR2 SMNVEV (reference sequence). The CDR3 runs to 17 residues. Trimming stripped 3 bases from V and 0 bases from J, with 12 bases between. CDR3 in DNA: TGTGCCAGCAGTTTTCGGGGGCCGAGCTCCTATAATTCACCCCTCCACTTT. Protein: CASSFRGPSSYNSPLHF.

The chain joins TRBV9 to TRBJ2-2, with 7 bases fitting TRBD1. The germline V gene has CDR1 SGDLS and CDR2 YYNGEE. The CDR3 has 18 amino acids. Unmatched junction bases numbered 11, after V lost 3 bases and J lost 0 bases. The DNA of the CDR3 is TGTGCCAGCAGCGCATCGGCGCGGACAGGACCGAACACCGGGGAGCTGTTTTTT. This encodes CASSASARTGPNTGELFF.

The rearrangement uses TRBV21-1 and TRBJ2-3; the D segment call TRBD1 is taken from the table without a DNA check. TRBV21-1 is given as a pseudogene. The CDR3 runs 16 residues. CDR3: CASSKAGTGLTDTQYF. For the CDR3, the DNA is TGTGCCAGCAGCAAAGCCGGGACAGGTCTCACAGATACGCAGTATTTT.

V and J are TRBV20-1 and TRBJ2-7, with 8 bases matching TRBD1. J was trimmed by 5 bases and V by 0 bases; bases with no gene match: 12. CDR1 is DFQATT, CDR2 SNEGSKA, per germline (reference sequence). This CDR3 is 16 amino acids long. DNA for the CDR3: TGCAGTGCTAGAGATGTTGGGCAGGGGGCGCGGAACGAGCAGTACTTC. Amino acids: CSARDVGQGARNEQYF.

This clonotype was seen only a few times. This sequence joins TRBV5-1 and TRBJ2-5, with 7 bases that match TRBD1. The V segment lost 4 bases and the J segment 5 bases; nucleotides outside the gene matches: 11. The CDR3 spans 15 residues. Germline CDR1 is SGHRS and CDR2 is YFSETQ. The DNA of the CDR3 is TGCGCCAGCAGCGCCGGGAACAGGGGATCGGAGACCCAGTACTTC. As protein: CASSAGNRGSETQYF.

The CDR3 spells CASTRTGGYNEQFF. The CDR3 nucleotides read TGTGCCAGCACGCGGACAGGGGGCTACAATGAGCAGTTCTTC. This chain uses TRBV14 with TRBJ2-1; TRBD1 matches at 10 bases. Trimming took 7 bases from V and 3 from J; bases not matched to a gene: 3. Germline V gene lookup returns CDR1 SGHDN and CDR2 FVKESK. The CDR3 is 14 residues long.

The CDR3 DNA sequence: TGTGCCAGCGTTTACTACAATGAGCAGTACTTC. As protein: CASVYYNEQYF. This chain joins TRBV2 and TRBJ2-7; D not resolved. Germline V lookup: CDR1 SNHLY, CDR2 FYNNEI. The CDR3 runs 11 residues. V gave up 8 bases and J gave up 7 bases, with 12 bases separating them.

CDR3 DNA: TGTGCCAGCAGCGACCCTAGCGGGGGACTCCTAGCTACGCAGTATTTT. This encodes CASSDPSGGLLATQYF. The chain joins TRBV2 to TRBJ2-3; 10 bases fit TRBD2. CDR1 and CDR2 from the germline V gene are SNHLY and FYNNEI. This CDR3 has 16 residues. J lost 8 bases, V lost 6 bases, and 14 bases had no gene match.

The chain carries TRBV29-1 and TRBJ1-3; unclear D gene. Trimming took 7 bases from V and 0 from J, leaving 10 bases between them. The CDR3 extends over 13 amino acids. Germline V gene lookup returns CDR1 SQVTM and CDR2 ANQGSEA. The CDR3 DNA sequence: TGCAGCGCAGATGGGGACTCTGGAAACACCATATATTTT. It encodes CSADGDSGNTIYF. Combining the CDR3 with reference TRBV29-1 and TRBJ1-3 gives the whole variable domain SAVISQKPSRDICQRGTSLTIQCQVDSQVTMMFWYRQQPGQSLTLIATANQGSEATYESGFVIDKFPISRPNLTFSTLTVSNMSPEDSSIYLCSADGDSGNTIYFGEGSWLTVV.